This TCR beta chain comes out of a study of breast tumors, draining lymph nodes, adjacent tissues. V shed 3 bases and J 0 bases; nucleotides not matched to a gene: 8. This CDR3 comprises 17 residues. CDR1 and CDR2 from the germline V gene are MGHRA and YSYEKL. One entry per CDR3 protein results from TCRdb running MiXCR on the multiplex PCR reads. Seen here are about 31,000 distinct CDR3 sequences, about 60% observed once, and the top ten hold about 20%. The sequencing sample was made of breast tumor tissue. This chain uses TRBV4-1 with TRBJ1-3; 7 nucleotides match TRBD1. The source is a female donor with breast cancer. Some clones in this sample may be carry-over from other donors' samples. The CDR3 coding sequence is TGCGCCAGCAGCCAGGACAGACAGGGTCACTCTGGAAACACCATATATTTT. Protein product: CASSQDRQGHSGNTIYF.